This TCR beta chain was obtained from a study of cytomegalovirus exposure and HLA in healthy donors. Points from the study as a whole: Later analysis found that TCR beta chains associated with HLA were more clonally expanded than other, equally common chains. Researchers counted roughly 150 TCR beta chains as cytomegalovirus-associated.

PCR involved 60 Vbeta and 13 Jbeta primers. Measured with immunoSEQ multiplex PCR; TCRdb has only the in-frame clones, and not every one. The table for this sample gives around 100,000 clones. All donors participated as healthy donors of bone marrow. Concerning this clone itself: Its antigen is unknown.

The clonotype comes from a man aged 35-49 years in good health and CMV-seronegative. Sequencing was done on a sample of PBMCs.

The CDR3 is CASSEATSGSNEQYF. The CDR3 DNA follows: TGTGCCAGCAGTGAAGCCACTAGCGGGAGCAACGAGCAGTACTTC. V gene TRBV6-1 combines with J gene TRBJ2-7, with 11 nucleotides matching TRBD2. Per germline, CDR1 MNHNS and CDR2 SASEGT. The CDR3 is 15 residues long. The V gene end was trimmed by 0 bases and the J gene end by 5 bases; junction bases not matched to a gene: 3.